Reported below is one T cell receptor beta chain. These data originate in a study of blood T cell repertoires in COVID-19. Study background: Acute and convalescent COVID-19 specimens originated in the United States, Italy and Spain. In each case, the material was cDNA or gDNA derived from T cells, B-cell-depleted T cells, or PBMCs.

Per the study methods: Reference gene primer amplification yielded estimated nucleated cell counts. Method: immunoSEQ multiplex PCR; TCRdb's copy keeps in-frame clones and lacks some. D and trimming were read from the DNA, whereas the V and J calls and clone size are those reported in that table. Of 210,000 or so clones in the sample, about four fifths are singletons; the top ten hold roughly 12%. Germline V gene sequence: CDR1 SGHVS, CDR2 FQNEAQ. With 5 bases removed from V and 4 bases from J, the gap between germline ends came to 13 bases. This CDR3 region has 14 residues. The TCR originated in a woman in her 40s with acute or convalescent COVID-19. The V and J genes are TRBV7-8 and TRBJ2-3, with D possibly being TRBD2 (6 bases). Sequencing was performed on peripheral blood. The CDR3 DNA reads TGTGCCAGCAGCCGCCGCGCGGGGCCAGATACGCAGTATTTT. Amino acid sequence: CASSRRAGPDTQYF.